A single sample gave rise to the 21 T cell receptor beta chains below, sequenced in a study of type 1 regulatory T cells. These receptors have no known antigen. Each CDR3 protein gets one entry after TCRdb re-called the reads with MiXCR. The sample holds tens of thousands of distinct CDR3 sequences; 62% are singletons and the top ten take 1.5% to 2%. The sequenced material came from cultured non-Tr1 T cells, either the whole culture or a sorted T cell fraction (not recorded which). The receptors were gathered from a human donor in good health.

Concerning this clonotype: Sequence at one end of the junction differs from germline and may be a read error. The chain is built from TRBV7-9 and TRBJ1-5, with 9 bases matching TRBD1. The CDR3 is 16 residues long. Germline assignment: CDR1 SEHNR and CDR2 FQNEAQ (reference sequence). As DNA, the CDR3 is TGTGCCGGCAGCCATGGGACAGGGCTTGACAATCAGCCCCAGCATTTT. Protein: CAGSHGTGLDNQPQHF.

The chain links TRBV9 to TRBJ2-2; TRBD2 matches 8 bases. This CDR3 has 16 amino acids. Germline values: CDR1 SGDLS, CDR2 YYNGEE. The V segment lost 7 bases and the J segment 2 bases; nucleotides outside the gene matches: 10. CDR3 protein: CASGGGSGKNTGELFF. CDR3 bases: TGTGCCAGCGGGGGGGGTAGCGGGAAAAACACCGGGGAGCTGTTTTTT.

V usage is TRBV20-1 and J usage is TRBJ1-5; D is unresolved. The ends were cut back, 4 bases at V and 4 bases at J, with 8 bases in the middle. Germline assignment: CDR1 DFQATT and CDR2 SNEGSKA (reference sequence). This CDR3 spans 12 amino acids. CDR3 sequence: CSATGLNQPQHF. The CDR3 nucleotides read TGCAGTGCTACAGGTTTGAATCAGCCCCAGCATTTT.

V and J are TRBV11-2 and TRBJ1-5; D is unresolved. The CDR3 covers 12 residues. The germline V gene encodes CDR1 SGHAT and CDR2 FQNNGV. Between the trimmed V and J ends, which lost 2 bases and 3 bases, there was a span of 2 bases. The CDR3 DNA is TGTGCCAGCAGCTTAACCAATCAGCCCCAGCATTTT. It translates to CASSLTNQPQHF.

The chain links TRBV6-2 or TRBV6-3 to TRBJ2-3; D is perhaps TRBD1 (5 bases). The CDR3 has 12 amino acids. Germline values: CDR1 MNHEY, CDR2 SVGEGT. V dropped 7 bases and J dropped 5 bases, with 10 bases sitting between them. CDR3 sequence reads: CASTNRRDTQYF. CDR3 nucleotide sequence: TGTGCCAGCACCAACAGGAGAGATACGCAGTATTTT.

The chain carries TRBV7-2 and TRBJ2-1; D not certain. There are 15 residues in the CDR3. Germline V lookup: CDR1 SGHTA, CDR2 FQGNSA. The V end was cut by 1 base, the J end by 3 bases, with 10 bases between. The CDR3, as DNA: TGTGCCAGCAGCTTAGAGCGCGGTGGCTACAATGAGCAGTTCTTC. Translation: CASSLERGGYNEQFF.

This clonotype was seen only a few times. The chain combines TRBV2 with TRBJ1-4; no clear D gene. Germline V CDR1 and CDR2: SNHLY, FYNNEI. V was pared by 0 bases and J by 10 bases, with 9 bases between. The CDR3 is 13 amino acids. The CDR3 region is CASSEAGRGKLFF. DNA of the CDR3: TGTGCCAGCAGTGAAGCTGGTCGAGGAAAACTGTTTTTT.

The V gene is TRBV28, the J gene TRBJ1-1, with D perhaps TRBD1 (6 bases). V dropped 5 bases and J dropped 1 base, with 14 bases sitting between them. The CDR3 spans 15 residues. Germline V gene sequence: CDR1 MDHEN, CDR2 SYDVKM. CDR3 DNA: TGTGCCAGCAGTCCCCCCAGGGGAGGGAACACTGAAGCTTTCTTT. Protein: CASSPPRGGNTEAFF.

In its sample, this clonotype was seen a few times. CDR3 sequence (DNA): TGTGCCAGCAGTTTAGTGAGAAAACATCAGCCCCAGCATTTT. It specifies CASSLVRKHQPQHF. The chain combines TRBV27 with TRBJ1-5; D ambiguous. V was shortened by 2 bases and J by 5 bases, with 10 bases between the two germline ends. The CDR3 is made up of 14 amino acids. Germline V CDR1 and CDR2: MNHEY, SMNVEV (reference sequence).

The chain employs TRBV12-3 or TRBV12-4 and TRBJ2-7; TRBD1 matches 9 bases. The CDR3 runs 15 residues. The V segment lost 5 bases and the J segment 1 base; nucleotides outside the gene matches: 6. CDR3 region: CASSAPGQGSYEQYF. DNA of the CDR3: TGTGCCAGCAGTGCCCCGGGACAGGGTTCCTACGAGCAGTACTTC.

The V gene is TRBV6-2 or TRBV6-3, the J gene TRBJ2-2, with D unclear. This CDR3 region has 15 residues. Trimming left V 7 bases short and J 4 bases short, with 16 bases between. Germline V CDR1 and CDR2: MNHEY, SVGEGT. The CDR3 here is CASNLPLTGTGELFF. CDR3 nucleotides: TGTGCCAGCAACCTTCCTTTAACGGGCACCGGGGAGCTGTTTTTT.

The CDR3 region is CASSQDDERSSYNEQFF. CDR3 coding DNA: TGCGCCAGCAGCCAAGACGATGAGCGGAGCTCCTACAATGAGCAGTTCTTC. The chain employs TRBV4-1 and TRBJ2-1, with a tentative D call TRBD2 (5 bases). V gave up 0 bases and J gave up 0 bases, with 12 bases separating them. Germline lookup yields CDR1 MGHRA and CDR2 YSYEKL. This CDR3 is 17 amino acids long.

The V gene is TRBV12-3 or TRBV12-4, the J gene TRBJ2-3; possibly TRBD2 for D (5 bases). CDR3 length equals 15 residues. V lost 7 bases, J lost 6 bases, and 20 bases lay in between. The CDR3 coding sequence is TGTGCCAGCACCCAAGCGACCAGCCGGAGGGATACGCAGTATTTT. As protein: CASTQATSRRDTQYF.

This chain uses TRBV7-8 with TRBJ2-7, with 9 bases aligning to TRBD1. CDR3 length: 15 residues. The ends lost 8 bases at V and 3 bases at J; junction bases unmatched: 11. CDR1 SGHVS and CDR2 FQNEAQ come from the germline V gene. CDR3 residues: CASSQSGTGLYEQYF. The CDR3 DNA sequence: TGTGCCAGCTCCCAGTCCGGGACAGGGCTCTACGAGCAGTACTTC.

The V and J genes are TRBV6-1 and TRBJ2-5, with D possibly matching TRBD1 (6 bases). Per the germline V gene, CDR1 is MNHNS and CDR2 is SASEGT. CDR3 length equals 15 residues. Trimming removed 6 bases from V and 2 bases from J, with 16 bases in between. For the CDR3, the DNA is TGTGCCAGCAGCCAAGGGGGAGTTGGGCAAGAGACCCAGTACTTC. Its protein is CASSQGGVGQETQYF.

The chain joins TRBV20-1 to TRBJ2-7; 10 bases are shared with TRBD1. The CDR3 spans 14 residues. V shed 3 bases, J shed 4 bases, and the junction held 6 bases outside the gene matches. The germline CDR1 and CDR2 sequences are DFQATT and SNEGSKA (reference sequence). Here the CDR3 reads CSARTGQGFYEQYF. The CDR3 bases are TGCAGTGCTAGGACGGGACAGGGGTTTTACGAGCAGTACTTC.

V is TRBV7-3 and J is TRBJ2-2; the match to TRBD2 covers 7 bases. The CDR3 spans 14 residues. The ends lost 1 base at V and 7 bases at J; junction bases unmatched: 3. Per the germline V gene, CDR1 is SGHTA and CDR2 is FQGTGA. CDR3 nucleotides: TGTGCCAGCAGCTTAATTTCGGGGGGCGGGGAGCTGTTTTTT. Amino acid sequence: CASSLISGGGELFF.

This clonotype has only a few counts. This chain joins TRBV9 and TRBJ2-2; 8 bases match TRBD2. CDR3 size: 15 residues. Germline V lookup: CDR1 SGDLS, CDR2 YYNGEE. After removal of 4 bases from V and 9 bases from J, the junction contained 11 bases not matched to a gene. The CDR3 nucleotides read TGTGCCAGCAGCCTAAAGCGGGAGTTCGGCCGGGAGCTGTTTTTT. This encodes CASSLKREFGRELFF.

The genes are TRBV20-1 and TRBJ2-2, with D tentatively TRBD1 or TRBD2 (6 bases each). V was trimmed by 3 bases and J by 5 bases, leaving 16 bases between them. This CDR3 comprises 15 residues. CDR1 is DFQATT, CDR2 SNEGSKA, per germline (reference sequence). The CDR3 here is CSASPGASVTGELFF. CDR3 coding DNA: TGCAGTGCTAGTCCGGGGGCTAGCGTAACCGGGGAGCTGTTTTTT.

V gene TRBV5-1 combines with J gene TRBJ2-2; tentative D call: TRBD2 (5 bases). Germline V gene lookup returns CDR1 SGHRS and CDR2 YFSETQ. V was pared by 4 bases and J by 5 bases, with 9 bases between. The CDR3 has 13 residues. The CDR3 protein is CASSPEVTGELFF. CDR3 bases: TGCGCCAGCAGCCCGGAGGTGACCGGGGAGCTGTTTTTT.

This rearrangement joins TRBV20-1 to TRBJ2-5; 13 nucleotides agree with TRBD2. Germline V gives CDR1 DFQATT, CDR2 SNEGSKA (reference sequence). The CDR3 runs 14 residues. J lost 7 bases, V lost 3 bases, and 5 bases had no gene match. CDR3 DNA: TGCAGTGCTAGTAAGACTAGCGGGGGGCGGACCCAGTACTTC. Translated, it gives CSASKTSGGRTQYF.